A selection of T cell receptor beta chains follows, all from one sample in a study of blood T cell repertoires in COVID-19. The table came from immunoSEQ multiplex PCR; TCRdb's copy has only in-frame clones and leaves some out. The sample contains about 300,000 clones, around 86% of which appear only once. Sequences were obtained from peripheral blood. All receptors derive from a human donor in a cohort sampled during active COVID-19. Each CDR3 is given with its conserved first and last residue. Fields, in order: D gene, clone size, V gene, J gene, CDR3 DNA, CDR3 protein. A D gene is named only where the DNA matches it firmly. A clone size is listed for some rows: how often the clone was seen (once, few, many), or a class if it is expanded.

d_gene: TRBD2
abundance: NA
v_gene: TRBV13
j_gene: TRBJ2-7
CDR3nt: TGTGCCAGCAGCTTAATGTCTGCGGGAGCGGGCGAGCAGTACTTC
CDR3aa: CASSLMSAGAGEQYF

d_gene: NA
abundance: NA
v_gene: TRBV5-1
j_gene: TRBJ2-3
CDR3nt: TGCGCCAGCAGCCAACCACTAGCTTCCACAGATACGCAGTATTTT
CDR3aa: CASSQPLASTDTQYF

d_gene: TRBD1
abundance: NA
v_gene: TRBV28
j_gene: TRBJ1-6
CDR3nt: TGTGCCAGCAGTTCCGGACAGGGGGGGGGCTCCTATAATTCACCCCTCCACTTT
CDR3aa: CASSSGQGGGSYNSPLHF

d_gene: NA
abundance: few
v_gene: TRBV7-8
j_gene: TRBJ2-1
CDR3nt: TGTGCCAGCAGTCCTCGGGTCTACAATGAGCAGTTCTTC
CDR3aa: CASSPRVYNEQFF

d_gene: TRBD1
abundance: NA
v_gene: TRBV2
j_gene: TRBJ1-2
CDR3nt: TGTGCCAGTACTCGACAGGGATATAACTATGGCTACACCTTC
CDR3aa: CASTRQGYNYGYTF

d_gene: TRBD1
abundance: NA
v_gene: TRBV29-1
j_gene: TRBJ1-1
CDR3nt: TGCAGCGCTGGTGGACAGGGCGAAGCTTTCTTT
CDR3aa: CSAGGQGEAFF

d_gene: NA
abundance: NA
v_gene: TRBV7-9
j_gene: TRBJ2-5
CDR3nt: TGTGCCAGCAGCTCATCGACACCTGCCCAGTACTTC
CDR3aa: CASSSSTPAQYF

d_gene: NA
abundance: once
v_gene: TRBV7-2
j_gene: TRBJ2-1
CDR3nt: TGTGCCAGCAGCTCGCCGGACAACTACAATGAGCAGTTCTTC
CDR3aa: CASSSPDNYNEQFF

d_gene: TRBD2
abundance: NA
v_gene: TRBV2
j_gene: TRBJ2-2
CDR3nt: TGTGCCAGCAGGTTTGGGCCAGGGAGGGCCGGGGAGCTGTTTTTT
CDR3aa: CASRFGPGRAGELFF

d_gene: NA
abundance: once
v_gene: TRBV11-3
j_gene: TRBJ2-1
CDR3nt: TGTGCCAGCAGCTTAGAGCATTCAGGGGATGAGCAGTTCTTC
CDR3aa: CASSLEHSGDEQFF

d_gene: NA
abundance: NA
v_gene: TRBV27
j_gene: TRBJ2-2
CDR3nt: TGTGCCAGCAGACAGGGTTTGAACACCGGGGAGCTGTTTTTT
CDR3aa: CASRQGLNTGELFF

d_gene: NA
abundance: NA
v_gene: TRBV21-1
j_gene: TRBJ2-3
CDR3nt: TGTGCCATCCGACCTCGGGAGGGCCGAGTATCCCCACACACAGATACGCAGTATTTT
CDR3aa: CAIRPREGRVSPHTDTQYF

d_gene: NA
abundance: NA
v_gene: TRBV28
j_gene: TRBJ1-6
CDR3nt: TGTGCCAGCGGCGTGCGCGGTTCACCCCTCCACTTT
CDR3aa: CASGVRGSPLHF

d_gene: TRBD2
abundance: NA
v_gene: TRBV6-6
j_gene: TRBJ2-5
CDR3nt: TGTGCCAGCAGTCCGGGACTAGCGGTTCTCGAGCAAGAGACCCAGTACTTC
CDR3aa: CASSPGLAVLEQETQYF